This paragraph reports one T cell receptor beta chain. Its specificity is not known. RNA, at about 0.45 to 1 ug, was reverse transcribed with random hexamers. TCRdb recomputed calls from the immunoSEQ multiplex PCR reads with MiXCR, one row per CDR3 protein. The table shows about 180,000 distinct CDR3 sequences, with 85% to 95% occurring only once. This entry belongs to a study of CD8 T cells in Susac syndrome. Study-wide findings and caveats: An acknowledgment was made by the study that its TCR sequencing and HLA analysis involved relatively few individuals.

In contrast to the negatively isolated CD8+ and CD4+ T cells, TEMRA cells were FACS-enriched. Trimming removed 1 base from V and 8 bases from J; junction bases left unmatched: 7. CDR1 and CDR2 (germline): SQVTM, ANQGSEA. This CDR3 spans 13 amino acids. This chain links TRBV29-1 with TRBJ1-2; 7 bases align to TRBD1. The TCR comes from a human donor with Susac syndrome. Source material: CD4+ T cells from PBMCs. CDR3 in DNA: TGCAGCGTTGAAGGACAGGGTATAGTGGGCTACACCTTC. Translated, it gives CSVEGQGIVGYTF.